This T cell receptor beta chain was sequenced in a study of cytomegalovirus exposure and HLA in healthy donors. Both 60 Vbeta primers and 13 Jbeta primers went into the PCR. The assay was immunoSEQ multiplex PCR, and TCRdb's table has in-frame clones only and misses some. The sample consists of roughly 230,000 clones, about 93% of them appearing once. Sequenced sample: PBMCs. The receptor was isolated from a girl aged 2 to 9 in good health and CMV-seronegative.

In nucleotides, the CDR3 is TGTGCCAGCAGCACTCCGGGACAGGGCCCCGAGCAGTACTTC. It encodes CASSTPGQGPEQYF. This rearrangement joins TRBV5-4 to TRBJ2-7, with 9 bases matching TRBD1. The CDR3 loop spans 14 amino acids. The junction had 8 bases not matched to a gene; V was cut back by 4 bases and J by 6 bases. Germline V CDR1 and CDR2: SGHNT, YYREEE (reference sequence).